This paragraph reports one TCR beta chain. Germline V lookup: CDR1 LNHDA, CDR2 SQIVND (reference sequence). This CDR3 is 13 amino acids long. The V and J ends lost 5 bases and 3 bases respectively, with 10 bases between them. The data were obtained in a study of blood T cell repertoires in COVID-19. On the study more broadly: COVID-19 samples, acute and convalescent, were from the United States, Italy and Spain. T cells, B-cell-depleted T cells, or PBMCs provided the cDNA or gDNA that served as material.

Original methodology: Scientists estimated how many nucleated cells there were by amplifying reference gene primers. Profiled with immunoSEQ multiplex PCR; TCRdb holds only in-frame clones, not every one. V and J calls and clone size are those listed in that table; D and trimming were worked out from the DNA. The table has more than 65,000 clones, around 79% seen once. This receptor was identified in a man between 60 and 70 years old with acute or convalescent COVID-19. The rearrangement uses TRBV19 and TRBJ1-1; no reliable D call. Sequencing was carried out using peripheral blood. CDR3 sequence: CASSPAADTEAFF. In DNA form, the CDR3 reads TGTGCCAGTAGTCCCGCTGCAGACACTGAAGCTTTCTTT.